The entry below describes one TCR beta chain. Its binding antigen is unknown. No much larger clone is present one base from it, and per-base qualities are unavailable. CDR1 is given as DFQATT and CDR2 as SNEGSKA, both from the germline V gene (reference sequence). V is cut back by 6 bases and J by 3 bases, with 2 bases in the junction unmatched. The CDR3, cysteine through phenylalanine, is 11 amino acids long. The only DNA kept is the CDR3, 33 bases in frame from the first base. This record comes from a study of radiotherapy plus CTLA-4 blockade in lung cancer (dated by TCRdb to 2017 to 2018). Broadly, across the study: Objective responses occurred in 15% to 20% of enrolled patients, and about 33% achieved disease control. The study at large found these results: After treatment with radiotherapy and ipilimumab, TCR clones that originated in tumors expanded in peripheral blood. Increased serum interferon-beta after radiation, together with early dynamic changes in blood T cell clones, were reported to be the strongest predictors of response.

Library preparation employed the immunoSEQ multiplex PCR assay. TCRdb carries this immuneACCESS record with in-frame sequences only. Its versions omit some clonotypes, under half of them owing to an unresolved V gene in the studies checked, with the rest unexplained. The sample contains 35,000 to 40,000 clones, about 86% of them found a single time. The ten largest account for around a fifth of the sample. In this study, focal radiation therapy paired with CTLA-4 blockade (ipilimumab) was tested in patients who had chemo-refractory metastatic non-small-cell lung cancer. The chain joins TRBV20-1 to TRBJ2-7, and TRBD1 matches 7 of the central bases. The receptor was isolated from a human donor with non-small cell lung cancer whose response to radiotherapy plus ipilimumab could not be evaluated. Sequenced material: peripheral blood, taken from a patient treated with radiotherapy plus ipilimumab. CDR3 loop: CSAGDSYEQYF. The bases read TGCAGTGCCGGGGACAGCTACGAGCAGTACTTC.